Below are 25 T cell receptor beta chains sequenced from a single sample in a study of CD8 T cells in Susac syndrome. After extraction with the RNeasy kit, roughly 0.45 to 1 ug of the RNA was reverse transcribed using random hexamers. TCRdb used MiXCR to reprocess the immunoSEQ multiplex PCR reads, holding one entry per CDR3 protein. The data show 100,000 to 150,000 distinct CDR3 sequences, 75% to 90% seen once. Sequencing was done on a sample of CD8+ T cells from PBMCs. Receptors were obtained from a human donor with multiple sclerosis.

The chain is built from TRBV4-1 and TRBJ2-2; D remains ambiguous. The CDR3 extends over 14 amino acids. The germline CDR1 and CDR2 sequences are MGHRA and YSYEKL. Trimming pared 4 bases from V and 9 bases from J, leaving 15 bases between. The CDR3 is CASSPTAVGRELFF. CDR3 DNA: TGCGCCAGCAGCCCTACCGCGGTTGGCCGGGAGCTGTTTTTT.

The chain recombines TRBV7-6 with TRBJ1-1; possibly TRBD1 for D (5 bases). V was pared by 4 bases and J by 4 bases, with 19 bases between. Germline V gene lookup returns CDR1 SGHVS and CDR2 FNYEAQ. The CDR3 has 16 residues. The CDR3: CASSSAPQGRITEAFF. DNA for the CDR3: TGTGCCAGCAGCTCCGCTCCCCAGGGTCGAATCACTGAAGCTTTCTTT.

Here the CDR3 DNA reads TGTGCCAGCAGTCCTGGGGCGTTTAACACTGAAGCTTTCTTT. It yields the protein CASSPGAFNTEAFF. V gene TRBV6-5 combines with J gene TRBJ1-1, with D possibly TRBD1 on 5 matching bases. This CDR3 is built from 14 residues. CDR1 and CDR2 from the germline V gene are MNHEY and SVGAGI. Trimming took 5 bases from V and 2 from J, leaving 12 bases between them.

The rearrangement joins TRBV7-3 to TRBJ2-2; tentatively, D is TRBD2 (6 bases). The CDR3 is 14 residues long. The germline V and J ends were trimmed by 3 bases and 4 bases, with 9 bases remaining between them. Germline V lookup: CDR1 SGHTA, CDR2 FQGTGA. The CDR3 region has the DNA TGTGCCAGCAGCTTGCTAGCGTCCACCGGGGAGCTGTTTTTT. Its protein is CASSLLASTGELFF.

The V gene is TRBV5-5, the J gene TRBJ2-7; 8 nucleotides line up with TRBD2. Unmatched junction bases numbered 11, after V lost 4 bases and J lost 8 bases. Germline CDR1 SGHKS, CDR2 YYEKEE (reference sequence). The CDR3 length is 14 residues. The CDR3 here is CASSKPGLERKQYF. The CDR3 DNA reads TGTGCCAGCAGCAAGCCGGGACTAGAAAGGAAGCAGTACTTC. Full variable domain (outside the CDR3, taken from reference TRBV5-5 and TRBJ2-7): DAGVTQSPTHLIKTRGQQVTLRCSPISGHKSVSWYQQVLGQGPQFIFQYYEKEERGRGNFPDRFSARQFPNYSSELNVNALLLGDSALYLCASSKPGLERKQYFGPGTRLTVT.

The V and J genes are TRBV2 and TRBJ1-2; the D gene is possibly TRBD1 (5 bases). Trimming stripped 11 bases from V and 2 bases from J, with 15 bases between. Germline lookup yields CDR1 SNHLY and CDR2 FYNNEI. There are 13 residues in the CDR3. CDR3 in DNA: TGTGCCGTAGGGATGGGGGGGAACTATGGCTACACCTTC. It encodes CAVGMGGNYGYTF.

The rearrangement joins TRBV30 to TRBJ1-1; weak D call: TRBD1 (5 bases). Trimming left V 3 bases short and J 6 bases short, with 29 bases between. The CDR3 runs to 18 residues. Germline loops: CDR1 GTSNPN, CDR2 SVGIG (reference sequence). The CDR3 here is CAWSESPGTFAGVPEAFF. CDR3 coding DNA: TGTGCCTGGAGCGAATCTCCGGGGACCTTTGCGGGAGTACCTGAAGCTTTCTTT.

V is TRBV30 and J is TRBJ1-1, with 7 bases identical to TRBD1. The J segment lost 0 bases and the V segment lost 1 base, leaving 5 bases of the junction unmatched. CDR1 and CDR2 (germline): GTSNPN, SVGIG (reference sequence). The CDR3 is made up of 15 amino acids. CDR3 sequence reads: CAWSGGQFLNTEAFF. The CDR3 region has the DNA TGTGCCTGGAGTGGGGGACAGTTCTTGAACACTGAAGCTTTCTTT.

The V and J genes are TRBV20-1 and TRBJ2-1; 7 positions match TRBD2. This CDR3 contains 15 residues. Per the germline V gene, CDR1 is DFQATT and CDR2 is SNEGSKA (reference sequence). V lost 6 bases to trimming and J lost 4 bases; unmatched junction nucleotides: 12. CDR3 amino acids: CSARAAGFVYNEQFF. CDR3 coding DNA: TGCAGTGCCCGGGCAGCGGGATTCGTGTACAATGAGCAGTTCTTC.

The V and J genes are TRBV4-1 and TRBJ2-5, with D possibly matching TRBD1 (5 bases). Germline V lookup: CDR1 MGHRA, CDR2 YSYEKL. V dropped 0 bases and J dropped 3 bases, with 8 bases sitting between them. The CDR3 totals 14 residues. CDR3 nucleotide sequence: TGCGCCAGCAGCCAAGATCCCAGGGAAGAGACCCAGTACTTC. It is translated as CASSQDPREETQYF.

This chain uses TRBV24-1 with TRBJ2-7, with TRBD2 matching over 8 bases. This CDR3 has 15 residues. The V gene end was trimmed by 8 bases and the J gene end by 4 bases; junction bases not matched to a gene: 12. CDR1 KGHDR and CDR2 SFDVKD come from the germline V gene. The CDR3 reads CATIGRSGANYEQYV. The CDR3 nucleotides read TGTGCCACCATCGGCCGTAGCGGGGCGAATTACGAGCAGTACGTC.

This chain connects TRBV20-1 to TRBJ1-5; D remains unclear. This CDR3 has 15 residues. The germline gives CDR1 DFQATT, CDR2 SNEGSKA (reference sequence). V dropped 3 bases and J dropped 1 base, with 13 bases sitting between them. The CDR3 is CSASIGSGSNQPQHF. The CDR3, as DNA: TGCAGTGCTAGTATCGGCAGCGGGAGCAATCAGCCCCAGCATTTT.

The chain has TRBV4-3 and TRBJ2-2; D tentatively reads TRBD1 or TRBD2 (6 bases each). Deletions cut 0 bases from V and 7 bases from J, with 15 bases between. In germline, CDR1 is LGHNA, CDR2 YSLEER. This CDR3 is built from 16 residues. The DNA for the CDR3 is TGCGCCAGCAGCCAAGATTTGAGGGGGGTAAACGGGGAGCTGTTTTTT. It yields the protein CASSQDLRGVNGELFF.

The V gene is TRBV25-1, the J gene TRBJ2-7, with D hard to call. V was shortened by 4 bases and J by 3 bases, with 7 bases between the two germline ends. Germline V gene sequence: CDR1 MGHDK, CDR2 SYGVNS. This CDR3 is built from 12 residues. CDR3 protein: CASSASGYEQYF. In DNA, the CDR3 is TGTGCCAGCAGTGCCTCAGGCTACGAGCAGTACTTC.

The chain uses TRBV4-2 and TRBJ2-1, with TRBD2 as a possible D gene (5 bases). Trimming stripped 0 bases from V and 8 bases from J, with 17 bases between. CDR1 is LGHNA and CDR2 is YNFKEQ in the germline V gene. The length of the CDR3 is 16 residues. Written as DNA, the CDR3 is TGTGCCAGCAGCCAAGATCGGGAACACGGGGTGGATGAGCAGTTCTTC. This encodes CASSQDREHGVDEQFF.

The chain joins TRBV29-1 to TRBJ2-1; 7 nucleotides agree with TRBD2. The CDR3 runs to 14 residues. Germline loops: CDR1 SQVTM, CDR2 ANQGSEA. V shed 4 bases, J shed 0 bases, and the junction held 3 bases outside the gene matches. CDR3 protein: CSVVWGGSYNEQFF. CDR3 nucleotides: TGCAGCGTTGTATGGGGGGGCTCCTACAATGAGCAGTTCTTC.

Here the CDR3 DNA reads TGTGCCAGCAGCTTAATGACAGGTGAAAAACTGTTTTTT. It encodes CASSLMTGEKLFF. The chain recombines TRBV7-9 with TRBJ1-4, with D perhaps TRBD1 (6 bases). This CDR3 has 13 amino acids. CDR1 is SEHNR, CDR2 FQNEAQ, per germline (reference sequence). V lost 2 bases and J 7 bases, leaving 8 bases between the germline ends.

This chain links TRBV6-1 with TRBJ1-2; D may be TRBD1 (5 bases). V was shortened by 7 bases and J by 3 bases, with 9 bases between the two germline ends. In germline, CDR1 is MNHNS, CDR2 SASEGT. This CDR3 spans 12 amino acids. The CDR3 nucleotides are TGTGCCAGCATCGGGGGGGACTATGGCTACACCTTC. Translated, it gives CASIGGDYGYTF.

This clonotype has a single count. The chain couples TRBV5-1 to TRBJ1-6; D call uncertain. Germline V gene data show CDR1 as SGHRS and CDR2 as YFSETQ. Between the trimmed V and J ends, which lost 4 bases and 9 bases, there was a span of 17 bases. The CDR3 sequence is 15 residues long. Here the CDR3 DNA reads TGCGCCAGCAGCCTCGGTTCTGAATGGCCTTCACCCCTCCACTTT. It codes for CASSLGSEWPSPLHF.

CDR3 DNA sequence: TGTGCCAGCAGAGCGGACTCTGGAAACACCATATATTTT. Protein sequence: CASRADSGNTIYF. The genes are TRBV2 and TRBJ1-3; D is ambiguous. The length of the CDR3 is 13 residues. Trimming took 6 bases from V and 0 from J, leaving 6 bases between them. Germline V lookup: CDR1 SNHLY, CDR2 FYNNEI.

The rearrangement uses TRBV28 and TRBJ2-7; unclear D gene. With 4 bases removed from V and 2 bases from J, the gap between germline ends came to 12 bases. The CDR3 consists of 14 residues. Germline CDR1 MDHEN, CDR2 SYDVKM. The CDR3 sequence: CASSSGYHPYEQYF. The CDR3 nucleotides read TGTGCCAGCAGTTCCGGGTATCACCCCTACGAGCAGTACTTC. Using reference TRBV28 and TRBJ2-7 for the parts outside the CDR3, the full variable domain is DVKVTQSSRYLVKRTGEKVFLECVQDMDHENMFWYRQDPGLGLRLIYFSYDVKMKEKGDIPEGYSVSREKKERFSLILESASTNQTSMYLCASSSGYHPYEQYFGPGTRLTVT.

The J gene is TRBJ2-7, the V gene TRBV10-2; 8 nucleotides align to TRBD2. This CDR3 region has 14 residues. J gave up 6 bases and V 2 bases, and 6 bases lay outside the gene matches. The germline V gene has CDR1 WSHSY and CDR2 SAAADI. CDR3 residues: CASSEASGLAEQYF. CDR3 DNA sequence: TGCGCCAGCAGTGAGGCTAGCGGGCTTGCCGAGCAGTACTTC.

The V and J genes are TRBV12-3 or TRBV12-4 and TRBJ2-1; no definite D call. V shed 3 bases and J shed 10 bases, with 10 bases lying between them. This CDR3 spans 12 amino acids. The CDR3 region is CASSFAGREQFF. In nucleotides, the CDR3 is TGTGCCAGCAGTTTCGCAGGCAGGGAGCAGTTCTTC.

The rearrangement links TRBV27 to TRBJ2-1, with 7 bases lining up with TRBD2. CDR1 and CDR2 (germline): MNHEY, SMNVEV (reference sequence). J lost 3 bases, V lost 2 bases, and 4 bases had no gene match. The CDR3 sequence is 15 residues long. The CDR3 sequence is CASSLGGSGYNEQFF. The DNA of the CDR3 is TGTGCCAGCAGTTTAGGCGGGAGTGGCTACAATGAGCAGTTCTTC.

The chain has TRBV13 and TRBJ2-2, with TRBD1 matching over 10 bases. There are 16 residues in the CDR3. Germline loops: CDR1 PRHDT, CDR2 FYEKMQ (reference sequence). Unmatched junction bases numbered 8, after V lost 4 bases and J lost 6 bases. The CDR3 sequence: CASSYSPGQGSGELFF. The CDR3 DNA reads TGTGCCAGCAGCTATTCCCCGGGACAGGGGTCCGGGGAGCTGTTTTTT.